The T cell receptor (beta chain) described here comes from a study of blood T cells in healthy people across ages. Total RNA was extracted at no less than 5.5 micrograms per sample. The V end lost 8 bases, the J end lost 7 bases, and 18 bases lay between the germline ends. In germline, CDR1 is MDHEN, CDR2 SYDVKM. CDR3 length: 14 residues. For the second PCR, which ran for 7 to 11 cycles, a sample-barcoded 5' primer and a J-beta primer mix were used. A template-switch adaptor that had 12 random nucleotides put a tag on each cDNA molecule. TCRdb reanalysed the 5' RACE reads using MiXCR and keeps one entry per CDR3 protein. The sample includes some 800,000 distinct CDR3 sequences, approximately 25% of them seen just once. This sample also appeared in a second study, on T cells of mothers and their children. Per that study: Samples were provided by three healthy Caucasian mothers and their six children. An overlap that was slightly higher, though non-significant, was seen in related mother-child pairs versus unrelated pairs.

This receptor was identified in a boy between 10 and 17 years old in good health. Sequenced material: blood. The chain uses TRBV28 and TRBJ1-5; D uncertain. The chain's CDR3 is CASFPGLVGQPQHF. Written as DNA, the CDR3 is TGTGCCAGCTTCCCCGGACTGGTGGGGCAGCCCCAGCATTTT.